These 28 T cell receptor beta chains originate from one sample sequenced in a study of blood T cell repertoires in COVID-19. The data were produced by immunoSEQ multiplex PCR, yet TCRdb's version contains in-frame clones alone and is incomplete. The sample lists some 300,000 clones; 85% to 90% were seen once. What was sequenced was PBMCs or T cells enriched from blood (not recorded which). The receptors shown here come from a woman aged 18-29 years with acute COVID-19.

In its sample, this clone was seen once. DNA of the CDR3: TGTGCCAGCAGCTTAGGGTCTCTAGCGGGAAGGAATGAGCAGTTCTTC. This translates into CASSLGSLAGRNEQFF. This chain links TRBV7-6 with TRBJ2-1; TRBD2 aligns across 9 bases. Germline lookup yields CDR1 SGHVS and CDR2 FNYEAQ. The CDR3 is 16 amino acids. After removal of 1 base from V and 7 bases from J, the junction contained 8 bases not matched to a gene.

The gene calls are TRBV11-2 and TRBJ2-2, with 8 bases matching TRBD1. There are 14 residues in the CDR3. V lost 4 bases, J lost 6 bases, and 4 bases stayed unmatched. Per germline, CDR1 SGHAT and CDR2 FQNNGV. CDR3 DNA: TGTGCCAGCAGCTCTCAGGGGGCGTCCGGGGAGCTGTTTTTT. It codes for CASSSQGASGELFF.

Here the CDR3 reads CASSRGFGGTEAFF. CDR3 DNA: TGTGCCAGCAGTCGGGGATTTGGAGGCACTGAAGCTTTCTTT. The V gene is TRBV27, the J gene TRBJ1-1; no clear D gene. The CDR3 contains 14 residues. Germline CDR1 and CDR2: MNHEY and SMNVEV (reference sequence). V was shortened by 5 bases and J by 4 bases, with 14 bases between the two germline ends.

This clone was recorded only once. The chain employs TRBV12-3 or TRBV12-4 and TRBJ1-1; D uncertain. V lost 6 bases and J 1 base, leaving 9 bases between the germline ends. The CDR3 sequence is 13 residues long. CDR3 amino acids: CASSRHSNTEAFF. Here the CDR3 DNA reads TGTGCCAGCAGCAGGCACTCGAACACTGAAGCTTTCTTT.

The gene calls are TRBV24-1 and TRBJ2-1; TRBD1 aligns across 8 bases. The V gene end was trimmed by 5 bases and the J gene end by 7 bases; junction bases not matched to a gene: 9. The germline gives CDR1 KGHDR, CDR2 SFDVKD. The CDR3 length is 15 residues. This chain's CDR3 is CATSGSQGALNEQFF. For the CDR3, the DNA is TGTGCCACCAGTGGGTCGCAGGGGGCCCTGAATGAGCAGTTCTTC.

V gene TRBV28 combines with J gene TRBJ1-1; 9 bases fit TRBD1. The CDR3 has 14 amino acids. Looked up from germline, CDR1 is MDHEN and CDR2 is SYDVKM. V gave up 10 bases and J gave up 4 bases; unmatched junction bases: 10. The DNA of the CDR3 is TGTGCCAACCGCCCACCGGGACAGGGCACTGAAGCTTTCTTT. It specifies CANRPPGQGTEAFF.

The chain recombines TRBV6-5 with TRBJ1-5, with TRBD1 as a possible D gene (6 bases). The V gene lost 9 bases and the J gene lost 2 bases, with 14 bases spanning the gap. CDR1 MNHEY and CDR2 SVGAGI come from the germline V gene. This CDR3 spans 14 amino acids. CDR3 protein: CASWGAGGNQPQHF. The DNA for the CDR3 is TGTGCCAGTTGGGGGGCGGGGGGCAATCAGCCCCAGCATTTT.

The chain uses TRBV5-1 and TRBJ2-1; 11 bases fit TRBD2. The J segment lost 9 bases and the V segment lost 0 bases, leaving 8 bases of the junction unmatched. Germline lookup yields CDR1 SGHRS and CDR2 YFSETQ. The CDR3 covers 16 residues. This CDR3 is CASSLGVAGGPSEQFF. In nucleotides, the CDR3 is TGCGCCAGCAGCTTGGGAGTAGCGGGAGGGCCTAGTGAGCAGTTCTTC.

Note on this clone: A clone one base away is much larger, so this may be a read error. This chain joins TRBV12-3 or TRBV12-4 and TRBJ1-3; the D is unclear. The CDR3 has 13 residues. Between the trimmed V and J ends, which lost 2 bases and 0 bases, there was a span of 2 bases. The chain's CDR3 is CASSLYSGNTIYF. As DNA, the CDR3 is TGTGCCAGCAGTTTATACTCTGGAAACACCATATATTTT.

The rearrangement uses TRBV29-1 and TRBJ1-2; D unclear. The germline V gene encodes CDR1 SQVTM and CDR2 ANQGSEA. The CDR3 consists of 13 residues. Trimming left V 4 bases short and J 6 bases short, with 15 bases between. The CDR3 DNA reads TGCAGCGTTGCCCACCGAGTGAGCGATGGCTACACCTTC. Encoded protein: CSVAHRVSDGYTF.

The chain combines TRBV6-5 with TRBJ2-1; 10 bases fit TRBD2. Trimming took 6 bases from V and 6 from J; bases not matched to a gene: 8. The V gene's germline CDR1 is MNHEY and CDR2 SVGAGI. The CDR3 is made up of 15 amino acids. CDR3 sequence (DNA): TGTGCCAGCAGCTTTACTAGCGGGAAGTCCAATGAGCAGTTCTTC. Its protein is CASSFTSGKSNEQFF.

The chain recombines TRBV11-3 with TRBJ2-3; 9 bases fit TRBD2. V lost 0 bases, J lost 0 bases, and 7 bases stayed unmatched. Germline CDR1 reads SGHNT; CDR2 reads YENEEA. The CDR3 has 18 residues. DNA for the CDR3: TGTGCCAGCAGCTTAGAAGCGGGACTAGCTACTAGCACAGATACGCAGTATTTT. It is translated as CASSLEAGLATSTDTQYF.

This clone came up once. This chain uses TRBV28 with TRBJ1-5, with 11 bases fitting TRBD1. CDR3 length: 18 residues. V dropped 4 bases and J dropped 0; count of bases not matched to a gene: 8. Germline CDR1 and CDR2: MDHEN and SYDVKM. This CDR3 is CASSSAGQGDDSNQPQHF. CDR3 DNA: TGTGCCAGCAGTTCCGCGGGACAGGGGGATGATAGCAATCAGCCCCAGCATTTT.

The chain recombines TRBV7-2 with TRBJ1-2; D not certain. This CDR3 contains 14 residues. Germline loops: CDR1 SGHTA, CDR2 FQGNSA. V was cut by 3 bases and J by 3 bases, with 11 bases left in between. DNA for the CDR3: TGTGCCAGCAGCTTGGGAGGGTGGGACTATGGCTACACCTTC. Protein: CASSLGGWDYGYTF.

J is TRBJ2-2 and V is TRBV5-1; 11 positions match TRBD2. The CDR3 spans 19 residues. CDR1 SGHRS and CDR2 YFSETQ come from the germline V gene. The V gene end was trimmed by 2 bases and the J gene end by 7 bases; junction bases not matched to a gene: 16. The CDR3 bases are TGCGCCAGCAGCTTCGGCCGGGGGACTAGCGGAGAGGCAGGCGGGGAGCTGTTTTTT. Residues: CASSFGRGTSGEAGGELFF.

The chain uses TRBV2 and TRBJ2-6; 9 bases line up with TRBD1. The junction had 3 bases not matched to a gene; V was cut back by 4 bases and J by 2 bases. CDR3 length equals 16 residues. The germline V gene has CDR1 SNHLY and CDR2 FYNNEI. This CDR3 reads CASSVTGGAGANVLTF. For the CDR3, the DNA is TGTGCCAGCAGTGTAACAGGGGGCGCTGGGGCCAACGTCCTGACTTTC.

The chain links TRBV6-5 to TRBJ1-2; a possible D gene is TRBD1 (6 bases). The germline gives CDR1 MNHEY, CDR2 SVGAGI. V shed 7 bases and J shed 7 bases, with 19 bases lying between them. CDR3 length: 14 amino acids. In DNA, the CDR3 is TGTGCCAGCATCCCTCTACAGGGCGCGGGTGGCTACACCTTC. Residues: CASIPLQGAGGYTF.

The chain is built from TRBV28 and TRBJ1-5, with D uncertain. Germline V gene lookup returns CDR1 MDHEN and CDR2 SYDVKM. The CDR3 is 17 amino acids. V gave up 2 bases and J gave up 2 bases, with 16 bases separating them. The CDR3 region is CASSLASSGRRNQPQHF. The CDR3 coding sequence is TGTGCCAGCAGTTTAGCATCAAGTGGCCGCCGCAATCAGCCCCAGCATTTT.

V usage is TRBV4-2 and J usage is TRBJ2-7; D remains ambiguous. Germline CDR1 and CDR2: LGHNA and YNFKEQ. V shed 0 bases and J shed 0 bases, with 6 bases lying between them. The CDR3 length is 14 residues. CDR3 protein: CASSQELYSYEQYF. The CDR3 nucleotides read TGTGCCAGCAGCCAAGAACTCTACTCCTACGAGCAGTACTTC.

This chain connects TRBV27 to TRBJ1-2; 8 bases agree with TRBD1. Germline V lookup: CDR1 MNHEY, CDR2 SMNVEV (reference sequence). The CDR3 is made up of 15 amino acids. V gave up 4 bases and J gave up 4 bases; unmatched junction bases: 8. The chain's CDR3 is CASSSHRGDPYGYTF. The CDR3 DNA follows: TGTGCCAGCAGTTCCCACAGGGGGGATCCCTATGGCTACACCTTC.

J is TRBJ2-5 and V is TRBV6-4, with 8 bases lining up with TRBD1. CDR3 length equals 14 residues. The junction had 5 bases not matched to a gene; V was cut back by 4 bases and J by 4 bases. Per germline, CDR1 MRHNA and CDR2 SNTAGT. Here the CDR3 DNA reads TGTGCCAGCAGTGCCTACAGGGGGGCAGAGACCCAGTACTTC. It specifies CASSAYRGAETQYF.

The chain has TRBV10-3 and TRBJ1-2, with D unresolved. The CDR3 is 14 residues long. The ends were cut back, 0 bases at V and 4 bases at J, with 9 bases in the middle. CDR1 is ENHRY and CDR2 is SYGVKD in the germline V gene. The CDR3 DNA reads TGTGCCATCAGTGAGTCTGAGGGCGGCTATGGCTACACCTTC. Residues: CAISESEGGYGYTF.

V usage is TRBV11-3 and J usage is TRBJ2-1; 10 positions match TRBD2. The J segment lost 4 bases and the V segment lost 5 bases, leaving 5 bases of the junction unmatched. In germline, CDR1 is SGHNT, CDR2 YENEEA. This CDR3 spans 15 amino acids. CDR3: CASSLSGRDYNEQFF. DNA for the CDR3: TGTGCCAGCAGCCTAAGCGGGAGGGATTACAATGAGCAGTTCTTC.

The CDR3 spells CASSDGGVGAGYTF. CDR3 nucleotide sequence: TGCGCCAGCAGCGATGGAGGGGTCGGCGCTGGCTACACCTTC. The chain couples TRBV5-1 to TRBJ1-2; TRBD1 is a possible D gene (5 bases). The germline V and J ends were trimmed by 4 bases and 7 bases, with 17 bases remaining between them. This CDR3 has 14 amino acids. Looked up from germline, CDR1 is SGHRS and CDR2 is YFSETQ.

The V and J genes are TRBV2 and TRBJ2-7; 7 positions match TRBD2. V lost 8 bases to trimming and J lost 0 bases; unmatched junction nucleotides: 4. CDR3 size: 13 residues. The V gene's germline CDR1 is SNHLY and CDR2 FYNNEI. The DNA for the CDR3 is TGTGCCAGCGTGGGGGGGAGCTCCTACGAGCAGTACTTC. Protein product: CASVGGSSYEQYF.

The V call is TRBV6-5, the J call TRBJ2-1, with D possibly matching TRBD1 (5 bases). The CDR3 is made up of 14 amino acids. Germline V gene lookup returns CDR1 MNHEY and CDR2 SVGAGI. With 1 base removed from V and 10 bases from J, the gap between germline ends came to 14 bases. The chain's CDR3 is CASSYFRQGEEQFF. The CDR3 DNA sequence: TGTGCCAGCAGTTACTTCCGCCAGGGTGAGGAGCAGTTCTTC.

This chain joins TRBV11-2 and TRBJ2-7, with 7 bases lining up with TRBD2. This CDR3 spans 15 amino acids. Losses at the gene ends were 6 bases for V and 3 bases for J; bases not matched to a gene: 11. Germline assignment: CDR1 SGHAT and CDR2 FQNNGV. CDR3 in amino acids: CASRRPGGARYEQYF. The CDR3 nucleotides are TGTGCCAGCAGGCGCCCGGGGGGAGCGCGCTACGAGCAGTACTTC.

The rearrangement uses TRBV29-1 and TRBJ2-7; no clear D gene. Deletions cut 6 bases from V and 3 bases from J, with 9 bases between. The CDR3 runs to 11 residues. Germline CDR1 is SQVTM and CDR2 is ANQGSEA. CDR3 bases: TGCAGCGTCTCTACAGACTACGAGCAGTACTTC. It codes for CSVSTDYEQYF.